The rows below give T cell receptor beta chains drawn from one sample of a study of T cells in Graves' hyperthyroidism and ophthalmopathy. Via MiXCR, TCRdb re-called the multiplex PCR reads, giving one row per CDR3 protein. The table shows about 740,000 distinct CDR3 sequences, with 14% occurring only once. Sequencing used blood. The receptors were gathered from a woman between 18 and 30 years old with Graves' hyperthyroidism. Each CDR3 is given with its conserved first and last residue. A D gene is named only where the DNA matches it firmly. Only part of the rows carry a size: once, few, many, or a class if the clone is expanded.

clone_size: many
d_call: TRBD2
j_call: TRBJ2-3
v_call: TRBV5-1
cdr3_aa: CASSFLSGASTDTQYF
cdr3_nt: TGCGCCAGCAGCTTCCTCAGCGGGGCTAGCACAGATACGCAGTATTTT

clone_size: few
d_call: TRBD1
j_call: TRBJ1-2
v_call: TRBV27
cdr3_aa: CASSPLGQMTGYTF
cdr3_nt: TGTGCCAGCAGTCCACTGGGACAGATGACTGGCTACACCTTC

clone_size: many
d_call: NA
j_call: TRBJ2-2
v_call: TRBV7-8
cdr3_aa: CASSTPSGGGTGELFF
cdr3_nt: TGTGCCAGCAGCACCCCTAGCGGAGGGGGTACCGGGGAGCTGTTTTTT

clone_size: many
d_call: NA
j_call: TRBJ2-3
v_call: TRBV20-1
cdr3_aa: CSARGHHRQYTQYF
cdr3_nt: TGCAGTGCTAGAGGCCACCACAGACAATATACGCAGTATTTT

clone_size: NA
d_call: NA
j_call: TRBJ2-2
v_call: TRBV5-1
cdr3_aa: CASSSLKADTGELFF
cdr3_nt: TGCGCCAGCAGCTCTCTAAAGGCTGACACCGGGGAGCTGTTTTTT

clone_size: many
d_call: NA
j_call: TRBJ2-3
v_call: TRBV6-1
cdr3_aa: CASMSHSSLAADTQYF
cdr3_nt: TGTGCCAGCATGTCTCACAGTTCGTTAGCGGCAGATACGCAGTATTTT

clone_size: NA
d_call: NA
j_call: TRBJ2-3
v_call: TRBV24-1
cdr3_aa: CATSDSGLLGEWDTQYF
cdr3_nt: TGTGCCACCAGTGACTCCGGGCTCCTTGGTGAGTGGGATACGCAGTATTTT

clone_size: many
d_call: TRBD2
j_call: TRBJ2-1
v_call: TRBV7-3
cdr3_aa: CASSPRVGREDDEQFF
cdr3_nt: TGTGCCAGCAGCCCCCGGGTGGGGCGGGAGGACGATGAGCAGTTCTTC

clone_size: few
d_call: TRBD2
j_call: TRBJ2-1
v_call: TRBV7-3
cdr3_aa: CASSIGSGPYNEQFF
cdr3_nt: TGTGCCAGCAGCATAGGTAGCGGGCCTTACAATGAGCAGTTCTTC

clone_size: many
d_call: NA
j_call: TRBJ1-4
v_call: TRBV5-1
cdr3_aa: CASSLARGRSEKLFF
cdr3_nt: TGCGCCAGCAGCTTGGCCCGGGGGAGGAGCGAAAAACTGTTTTTT

clone_size: many
d_call: NA
j_call: TRBJ1-5
v_call: TRBV2
cdr3_aa: CASSEEGLGGQPQHF
cdr3_nt: TGTGCCAGCAGCGAAGAGGGCCTCGGGGGACAGCCCCAGCATTTT

clone_size: NA
d_call: TRBD2
j_call: TRBJ2-1
v_call: TRBV29-1
cdr3_aa: CSVEGSGVAGAYNEQFF
cdr3_nt: TGCAGCGTTGAGGGGTCTGGGGTAGCGGGAGCCTACAATGAGCAGTTCTTC

clone_size: NA
d_call: TRBD2
j_call: TRBJ2-1
v_call: TRBV5-1
cdr3_aa: CASSYHLGGSRNEQFF
cdr3_nt: TGCGCCAGCAGCTACCACTTGGGCGGGAGTAGGAATGAGCAGTTCTTC

clone_size: few
d_call: TRBD2
j_call: TRBJ2-3
v_call: TRBV4-3
cdr3_aa: CASSLGYSGITDTQYF
cdr3_nt: TGCGCCAGCAGCCTAGGGTATAGCGGGATCACAGATACGCAGTATTTT

clone_size: many
d_call: TRBD2
j_call: TRBJ2-7
v_call: TRBV6-1
cdr3_aa: CASSLQRGAYEQYF
cdr3_nt: TGTGCCAGCAGTCTCCAGCGGGGGGCCTACGAGCAGTACTTC

clone_size: many
d_call: TRBD2
j_call: TRBJ2-1
v_call: TRBV11-2
cdr3_aa: CASSLDNTLAGSSYNEQFF
cdr3_nt: TGTGCCAGCAGCTTAGACAATACGCTAGCGGGAAGCTCCTACAATGAGCAGTTCTTC

clone_size: many
d_call: NA
j_call: TRBJ2-7
v_call: TRBV14
cdr3_aa: CASSQGWAGLYEQYF
cdr3_nt: TGTGCCAGCAGCCAAGGTTGGGCCGGGCTCTACGAGCAGTACTTC

clone_size: many
d_call: NA
j_call: TRBJ1-6
v_call: TRBV12-3/TRBV12-4
cdr3_aa: CASTGAANSPLHF
cdr3_nt: TGTGCCAGCACGGGGGCGGCTAATTCACCCCTCCACTTT

clone_size: many
d_call: NA
j_call: TRBJ1-4
v_call: TRBV7-2
cdr3_aa: CASSLVTGEKLFF
cdr3_nt: TGTGCCAGCAGCTTAGTTACAGGGGAAAAACTGTTTTTT

clone_size: many
d_call: NA
j_call: TRBJ2-4
v_call: TRBV3-1
cdr3_aa: CASSHGWGGNKNIQYF
cdr3_nt: TGTGCCAGCAGCCATGGATGGGGGGGCAACAAAAACATTCAGTACTTC

clone_size: many
d_call: NA
j_call: TRBJ2-2
v_call: TRBV6-2/TRBV6-3
cdr3_aa: CASSYTLVGELFF
cdr3_nt: TGTGCCAGCAGTTACACCCTGGTCGGGGAGCTGTTTTTT

clone_size: NA
d_call: NA
j_call: TRBJ1-1
v_call: TRBV5-1
cdr3_aa: CASSYGQMNTEAFF
cdr3_nt: TGCGCCAGCAGCTATGGACAGATGAACACTGAAGCTTTCTTT

clone_size: NA
d_call: NA
j_call: TRBJ2-4
v_call: TRBV12-3/TRBV12-4
cdr3_aa: CASSSPGELGKNIQYF
cdr3_nt: TGTGCCAGCAGTTCTCCTGGAGAGCTGGGCAAAAACATTCAGTACTTC

clone_size: few
d_call: NA
j_call: TRBJ1-4
v_call: TRBV28
cdr3_aa: CASSQGGGEEKLFF
cdr3_nt: TGTGCCAGCAGCCAAGGGGGGGGAGAAGAAAAACTGTTTTTT

clone_size: few
d_call: NA
j_call: TRBJ2-1
v_call: TRBV6-2/TRBV6-3
cdr3_aa: CASSGQSLRHNEQFF
cdr3_nt: TGTGCCAGCAGTGGGCAGTCCCTCAGGCACAATGAGCAGTTCTTC

clone_size: many
d_call: TRBD2
j_call: TRBJ2-1
v_call: TRBV11-2
cdr3_aa: CASSTLSGSSYNEQFF
cdr3_nt: TGTGCCAGCAGCACGCTTAGCGGGAGCTCCTACAATGAGCAGTTCTTC

clone_size: NA
d_call: TRBD1
j_call: TRBJ1-1
v_call: TRBV29-1
cdr3_aa: CSAYPGQGKEAFF
cdr3_nt: TGCAGCGCTTACCCGGGACAGGGGAAAGAAGCTTTCTTT

clone_size: NA
d_call: NA
j_call: TRBJ2-3
v_call: TRBV20-1
cdr3_aa: CSARDPEGPGDTQYF
cdr3_nt: TGCAGTGCTAGAGATCCGGAGGGACCCGGAGATACGCAGTATTTT

clone_size: few
d_call: NA
j_call: TRBJ2-2
v_call: TRBV27
cdr3_aa: CASSFLRFRGGGDTGELFF
cdr3_nt: TGTGCCAGCAGTTTCCTAAGATTCAGGGGCGGCGGTGACACCGGGGAGCTGTTTTTT

clone_size: many
d_call: NA
j_call: TRBJ2-7
v_call: TRBV20-1
cdr3_aa: CSARGSSPTLGYEQYF
cdr3_nt: TGCAGTGCTAGGGGTAGCTCACCTACCCTGGGCTACGAGCAGTACTTC

clone_size: many
d_call: NA
j_call: TRBJ2-7
v_call: TRBV7-2
cdr3_aa: CASSLDGGASYEQYF
cdr3_nt: TGTGCCAGCAGCTTAGATGGGGGGGCCTCCTACGAGCAGTACTTC

clone_size: NA
d_call: NA
j_call: TRBJ1-2
v_call: TRBV6-1
cdr3_aa: CASTWGEGNYGYTF
cdr3_nt: TGTGCCAGCACCTGGGGGGAGGGTAACTATGGCTACACCTTC

clone_size: many
d_call: NA
j_call: TRBJ1-6
v_call: TRBV6-1
cdr3_aa: CATQDSPNSPLHF
cdr3_nt: TGTGCCACTCAGGACAGTCCAAATTCACCCCTCCACTTT

clone_size: NA
d_call: TRBD2
j_call: TRBJ2-7
v_call: TRBV7-2
cdr3_aa: CASSLKFGRADAYEQYF
cdr3_nt: TGTGCCAGCAGCTTAAAATTTGGGAGGGCCGACGCCTACGAGCAGTACTTC

clone_size: NA
d_call: NA
j_call: TRBJ1-4
v_call: TRBV19
cdr3_aa: CASSMGTYSQEKLFF
cdr3_nt: TGTGCCAGTAGTATGGGGACCTACAGTCAGGAAAAACTGTTTTTT

clone_size: few
d_call: NA
j_call: TRBJ2-1
v_call: TRBV7-3
cdr3_aa: CASSLRGGTPTGEQFF
cdr3_nt: TGTGCCAGCAGCCTACGAGGCGGGACGCCTACGGGTGAGCAGTTCTTC

clone_size: NA
d_call: NA
j_call: TRBJ2-3
v_call: TRBV27
cdr3_aa: CASSLWPSTDTQYF
cdr3_nt: TGTGCCAGCAGTTTATGGCCTAGCACAGATACGCAGTATTTT

clone_size: NA
d_call: NA
j_call: TRBJ2-1
v_call: TRBV19
cdr3_aa: CASSIGRGTLNEQFF
cdr3_nt: TGTGCCAGTAGTATAGGGCGAGGGACACTTAATGAGCAGTTCTTC

clone_size: NA
d_call: TRBD2
j_call: TRBJ2-3
v_call: TRBV7-8
cdr3_aa: CASSLARREGLISTDTQYF
cdr3_nt: TGTGCCAGCAGCTTAGCGAGGCGGGAGGGCCTCATAAGCACAGATACGCAGTATTTT

clone_size: many
d_call: TRBD2
j_call: TRBJ2-7
v_call: TRBV2
cdr3_aa: CASCLAGAYEQYF
cdr3_nt: TGTGCCAGTTGTCTAGCGGGGGCCTACGAGCAGTACTTC